What follows are 16 T cell receptor beta chains derived from one specimen sequenced in a study of regulatory T cells in long-lasting Graves disease. Time point in this sample: newly diagnosed GD, antithyroid drugs for less than 3 months. The authors made the TCR library using RNA they extracted from PBMCs. The authors built TCR beta libraries using iRepertoire HTBI primers and Arm-PCR of CDR3 regions. A single record per CDR3 protein comes from TCRdb applying MiXCR to the multiplex PCR reads. The top ten clones hold almost 9% of a sample with roughly 500,000 distinct CDR3 sequences, around 12% of them seen once. These data were also reused for a study on T cells in Graves' hyperthyroidism and ophthalmopathy.

The starting material was peripheral blood mononuclear cells (PBMCs), obtained at new diagnosis, from a patient treated with antithyroid drugs. These receptors all stem from a woman aged 25 to 45 with Graves disease.

Details on this clonotype: It is likely a read error: a sequence one base away is far more abundant. The CDR3 sequence: CAISELWRLTEAFF. CDR3 in DNA: TGTGCCATCAGTGAATTATGGAGGCTCACTGAAGCTTTCTTT. The chain carries TRBV10-3 and TRBJ1-1; D uncertain. The CDR3 is 14 residues long. V lost 3 bases, J lost 4 bases, and 12 bases lay in between. The V gene's germline CDR1 is ENHRY and CDR2 SYGVKD.

This sequence joins TRBV5-4 and TRBJ1-1; 9 nucleotides line up with TRBD1. With 4 bases clipped from V and 1 base from J, the junction kept 8 bases outside the gene matches. Germline CDR1 SGHNT, CDR2 YYREEE (reference sequence). The CDR3 is 16 residues long. The DNA for the CDR3 is TGTGCCAGCAGCGTTACAGGGGGCGTTGAGAACACTGAAGCTTTCTTT. Amino acids: CASSVTGGVENTEAFF.

This clonotype was counted many times. This chain links TRBV18 with TRBJ1-5; the D is unclear. The CDR3 contains 13 residues. V dropped 8 bases and J dropped 1 base, with 9 bases sitting between them. Germline values: CDR1 KGHSH, CDR2 LQKENI. CDR3 amino acids: CASSPDSNQPQHF. The DNA of the CDR3 is TGTGCCAGCAGCCCGGACAGCAATCAGCCCCAGCATTTT.

At least ten counts were recorded for this clonotype. This chain links TRBV20-1 with TRBJ1-1; D perhaps matches TRBD1 (5 bases). The CDR3 contains 14 residues. V was trimmed by 6 bases and J by 5 bases, leaving 19 bases between them. Germline V lookup: CDR1 DFQATT, CDR2 SNEGSKA (reference sequence). CDR3 sequence reads: CSAKEGRGRTEAFF. CDR3 coding DNA: TGCAGTGCAAAGGAGGGACGGGGACGGACTGAAGCTTTCTTT.

In its sample, this clonotype was seen many times. CDR3 amino acids: CASSLLESLPQYF. CDR3 in DNA: TGTGCCAGCAGCCTACTAGAATCTCTCCCGCAGTATTTT. The chain combines TRBV7-2 with TRBJ2-3; possible D gene TRBD2, 5 bases. The germline gives CDR1 SGHTA, CDR2 FQGNSA. The V end was cut by 5 bases, the J end by 10 bases, with 16 bases between. The CDR3 totals 13 residues.

In its sample, this clonotype was seen many times. The gene calls are TRBV5-1 and TRBJ2-2; a weak D match, TRBD1 (5 bases). The CDR3 runs to 16 residues. Germline CDR1 and CDR2: SGHRS and YFSETQ. Trimming took 4 bases from V and 5 from J, leaving 18 bases between them. CDR3 region: CASSLSVGRQTGELFF. In DNA form, the CDR3 reads TGCGCCAGCAGCCTGTCGGTGGGCAGACAGACCGGGGAGCTGTTTTTT.

This clonotype was recorded many times. V usage is TRBV9 and J usage is TRBJ2-7; D could derive from TRBD1 or TRBD2 (5 bases each). This CDR3 contains 16 residues. V was shortened by 1 base and J by 4 bases, with 18 bases between the two germline ends. Germline V CDR1 and CDR2: SGDLS, YYNGEE. CDR3 bases: TGTGCCAGCAGCGTATCTGGGGGAGCCGGGGCGTACGAGCAGTACTTC. Protein product: CASSVSGGAGAYEQYF.

This clonotype was recorded many times. A much bigger clone sits one base away, suggesting this may be a read error. The chain is built from TRBV11-3 and TRBJ2-3, with no clear D. CDR3 length equals 11 residues. Germline V gene data show CDR1 as SGHNT and CDR2 as YENEEA. The DNA for the CDR3 is TGTGCCGGCAGCTTTCGATATACGCAGTATTTT. Amino acid sequence: CAGSFRYTQYF.

There are many counts of this clonotype. V is TRBV7-6 and J is TRBJ1-1; D gene uncertain. The CDR3 length is 13 residues. Trimming removed 0 bases at V and 6 bases at J, with 8 bases between. CDR1 and CDR2 from the germline V gene are SGHVS and FNYEAQ. The CDR3 DNA sequence: TGTGCCAGCAGCTTAGCTGCCGGGCCTGAAGCTTTCTTT. Amino acids: CASSLAAGPEAFF. The variable domain in full, completed from reference TRBV7-6 and TRBJ1-1, reads GAGVSQSPRYKVTKRGQDVALRCDPISGHVSLYWYRQALGQGPEFLTYFNYEAQQDKSGLPNDRFSAERPEGSISTLTIQRTEQRDSAMYRCASSLAAGPEAFFGQGTRLTVV.

This clonotype was seen at least ten times. The gene calls are TRBV20-1 and TRBJ2-1; 8 bases line up with TRBD1. V shed 0 bases and J 7 bases; nucleotides not matched to a gene: 8. Germline values: CDR1 DFQATT, CDR2 SNEGSKA (reference sequence). This CDR3 is 15 amino acids long. The CDR3 reads CSARDPRGPGNEQFF. In nucleotides, the CDR3 is TGCAGTGCTAGAGATCCCAGGGGGCCCGGGAATGAGCAGTTCTTC.

With regard to this clonotype: A read error may be the cause here, since a much bigger clone is one base away. The rearrangement links TRBV11-2 to TRBJ2-7; maybe TRBD2 (6 bases). The germline V gene encodes CDR1 SGHAT and CDR2 FQNNGV. Trimming stripped 8 bases from V and 2 bases from J, with 19 bases between. The CDR3 is 15 amino acids. The CDR3 DNA reads as TGTGCCAGCGGCTCCCTCCTCGCGGGGCCCTACGAGCAGTACTTC. The encoded protein is CASGSLLAGPYEQYF.

The chain links TRBV6-2 or TRBV6-3 to TRBJ2-1, with 7 bases fitting TRBD1. Germline trimming cut 5 bases from V and 0 bases from J; bases unmatched to any gene: 4. The CDR3 totals 15 residues. The germline CDR1 and CDR2 sequences are MNHEY and SVGEGT. In DNA form, the CDR3 reads TGTGCCAGCAGTCATACAGGGGTCTCCTACAATGAGCAGTTCTTC. Amino acids: CASSHTGVSYNEQFF.

This clonotype was seen at least ten times. The chain joins TRBV19 to TRBJ1-6, with D tentatively TRBD1 (6 bases). This CDR3 spans 14 amino acids. Germline assignment: CDR1 LNHDA and CDR2 SQIVND (reference sequence). V dropped 11 bases and J dropped 10 bases, with 21 bases sitting between them. The chain's CDR3 is CAASTGLSRSPLHF. The CDR3 DNA is TGTGCCGCCTCCACAGGGTTGTCGCGATCACCCCTCCACTTT.

This clonotype appeared many times. This chain links TRBV11-2 with TRBJ2-5; weak D call: TRBD1 (6 bases). With 5 bases removed from V and 5 bases from J, the gap between germline ends came to 18 bases. The CDR3 has 15 residues. Per germline, CDR1 SGHAT and CDR2 FQNNGV. The CDR3 coding sequence is TGTGCCAGCAGCCCCTGGGCAGGGGAATCGGAGACCCAGTACTTC. This encodes CASSPWAGESETQYF.

This clonotype has at least ten counts. The chain couples TRBV5-1 to TRBJ2-7, with TRBD1 matching over 12 bases. Germline CDR1 and CDR2: SGHRS and YFSETQ. The trim removed 0 bases at V and 7 bases at J, leaving 14 bases unmatched. The CDR3 is made up of 18 amino acids. This chain's CDR3 is CASSLGTAPGQGAIEQYF. In DNA, the CDR3 is TGCGCCAGCAGCTTGGGAACTGCACCGGGACAGGGGGCGATTGAGCAGTACTTC.

This clonotype came up many times. This sequence joins TRBV28 and TRBJ1-4, with D possibly TRBD1 on 5 matching bases. Germline V gives CDR1 MDHEN, CDR2 SYDVKM. The V end lost 3 bases, the J end lost 7 bases, and 21 bases lay between the germline ends. The CDR3 spans 17 residues. This CDR3 reads CASSFPPTLGGSEKLFF. The CDR3 DNA reads TGTGCCAGCAGTTTTCCCCCGACCCTTGGGGGGAGTGAAAAACTGTTTTTT.